A single sample gave rise to the 7 T cell receptor beta chains below, sequenced in a study of long-term antiretroviral therapy in people with HIV. At survey level, the immunoSEQ assay was run in its v3.0 version. Clones were sequenced by immunoSEQ multiplex PCR, and TCRdb holds only the in-frame ones, with some missing. This table has 23,000 or so clones, 81% appearing once. Sequences were derived from unsorted PBMCs, sampled 0.1 years before starting antiretroviral therapy. The receptors come from a man aged 40-49 years with HIV.

This clone came up once. The chain joins TRBV4-2 to TRBJ2-2; 7 nucleotides align to TRBD2. The CDR3 sequence is 15 residues long. Looked up from germline, CDR1 is LGHNA and CDR2 is YNFKEQ. The V segment lost 1 base and the J segment 6 bases; nucleotides outside the gene matches: 5. The CDR3 bases are TGTGCCAGCAGCCAAGGGGGAGCGGGGCCCGGGGAGCTGTTTTTT. Protein sequence: CASSQGGAGPGELFF.

V is TRBV13 and J is TRBJ1-2, with D hard to call. V dropped 3 bases and J dropped 0 bases, with 11 bases sitting between them. Germline V lookup: CDR1 PRHDT, CDR2 FYEKMQ (reference sequence). The CDR3 length is 15 residues. The CDR3 protein is CASSFRVLTNYGYTF. The CDR3, as DNA: TGTGCCAGCAGCTTCCGGGTCCTTACTAACTATGGCTACACCTTC.

DNA of the CDR3: TGTGCCAGCAGCCTTAGCGGCTCTGGGGCCAACGTCCTGACTTTC. Translated, it gives CASSLSGSGANVLTF. J is TRBJ2-6 and V is TRBV9, with TRBD2 as a possible D gene (6 bases). The CDR3 runs 15 residues. Per germline, CDR1 SGDLS and CDR2 YYNGEE. The V end lost 4 bases, the J end lost 0 bases, and 8 bases lay between the germline ends. Drawing the rest from reference TRBV9 and TRBJ2-6, the complete variable domain is DSGVTQTPKHLITATGQRVTLRCSPRSGDLSVYWYQQSLDQGLQFLIQYYNGEERAKGNILERFSAQQFPDLHSELNLSSLELGDSALYFCASSLSGSGANVLTFGAGSRLTVL.

The rearrangement uses TRBV11-2 and TRBJ2-7, with D possibly matching TRBD2 (7 bases). Per the germline V gene, CDR1 is SGHAT and CDR2 is FQNNGV. V lost 8 bases and J 5 bases, leaving 22 bases between the germline ends. This CDR3 region has 15 residues. The CDR3 coding sequence is TGTGCCAGCGGACAGCGGGAAGGGTTTCGGGACGAGCAGTACTTC. Translating it yields CASGQREGFRDEQYF.

The genes are TRBV6-6 and TRBJ1-4; a possible D gene is TRBD1 (5 bases). Trimming cost V 6 bases and J 7 bases, with 15 bases left between them. The CDR3 totals 14 residues. The germline V gene has CDR1 MNHNY and CDR2 SVGAGI (reference sequence). CDR3 coding DNA: TGTGCCAGCAGCCGCGGTGGGGGGACTGAAAAACTGTTTTTT. Protein: CASSRGGGTEKLFF.

The rearrangement links TRBV5-1 to TRBJ2-3; D perhaps matches TRBD2 (6 bases). From germline, CDR1 is SGHRS and CDR2 YFSETQ. The CDR3 totals 14 residues. V was clipped by 6 bases and J by 1 base, with 12 bases between them. The CDR3 nucleotides are TGCGCCAGCACCCGGGACTTAGGCACAGATACGCAGTATTTT. Translated: CASTRDLGTDTQYF.

The chain is built from TRBV11-2 and TRBJ1-5, with no clear D. V gave up 1 base and J gave up 4 bases, with 8 bases separating them. CDR1 is SGHAT, CDR2 FQNNGV, per germline. The CDR3 is made up of 14 amino acids. The DNA of the CDR3 is TGTGCCAGCAGCTTAGTTTCCCGAAATCAGCCCCAGCATTTT. This sequence encodes CASSLVSRNQPQHF.